Below, one T cell receptor beta chain is given with its context. This sample was included in a study of T cells in tumors after PD-1 blockade. About the research overall: A subset received ongoing vismodegib 150 mg daily alongside anti-PD-1 therapy.

V was pared by 4 bases and J by 5 bases, with 10 bases between. The CDR3 is made up of 13 amino acids. Germline CDR1 reads SGHRS; CDR2 reads YFSETQ. Clones were sequenced by immunoSEQ multiplex PCR, and TCRdb holds only the in-frame ones, with some missing. The sample yields approximately 46,000 clones, approximately 79% seen once. This sample comprised PBMCs, obtained before anti-PD-1 treatment. V usage is TRBV5-1 and J usage is TRBJ1-5; D gene ambiguous. The receptor was isolated from a human donor with basal cell carcinoma. The CDR3 sequence is CASSSTPYQPQHF. CDR3 bases: TGCGCCAGCAGCAGTACCCCCTATCAGCCCCAGCATTTT. The full variable domain, its missing parts supplied by reference TRBV5-1 and TRBJ1-5, is KAGVTQTPRYLIKTRGQQVTLSCSPISGHRSVSWYQQTPGQGLQFLFEYFSETQRNKGNFPGRFSGRQFSNSRSEMNVSTLELGDSALYLCASSSTPYQPQHFGDGTRLSIL.